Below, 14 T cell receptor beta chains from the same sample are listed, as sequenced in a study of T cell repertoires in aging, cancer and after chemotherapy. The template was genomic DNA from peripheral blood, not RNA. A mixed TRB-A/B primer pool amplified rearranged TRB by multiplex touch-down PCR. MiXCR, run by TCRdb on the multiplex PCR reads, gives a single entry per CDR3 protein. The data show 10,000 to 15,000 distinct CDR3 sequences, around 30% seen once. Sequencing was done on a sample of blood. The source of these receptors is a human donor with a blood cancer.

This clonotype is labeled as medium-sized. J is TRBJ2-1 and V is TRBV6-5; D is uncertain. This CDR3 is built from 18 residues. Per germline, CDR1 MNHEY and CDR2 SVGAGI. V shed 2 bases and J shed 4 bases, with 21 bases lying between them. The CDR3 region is CASSYGPLESPPYNEQFF. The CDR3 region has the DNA TGTGCCAGCAGTTACGGCCCTCTAGAATCGCCGCCTTACAATGAGCAGTTCTTC.

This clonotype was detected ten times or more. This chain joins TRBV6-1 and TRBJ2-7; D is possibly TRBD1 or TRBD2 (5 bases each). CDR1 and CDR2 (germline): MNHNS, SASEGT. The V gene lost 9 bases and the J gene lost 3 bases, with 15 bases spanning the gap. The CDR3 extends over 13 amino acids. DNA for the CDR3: TGTGCCAGTACCCGGGGCTCAGGCTACGAGCAGTACGTC. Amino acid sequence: CASTRGSGYEQYV.

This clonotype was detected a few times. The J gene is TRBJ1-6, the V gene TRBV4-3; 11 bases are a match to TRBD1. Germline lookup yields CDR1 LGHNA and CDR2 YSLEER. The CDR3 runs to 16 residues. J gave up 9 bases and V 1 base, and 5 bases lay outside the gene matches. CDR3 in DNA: TGCGCCAGCAGCCAAGTTTTTGGGACAGGGGGTTCACCCCTCCACTTT. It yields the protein CASSQVFGTGGSPLHF.

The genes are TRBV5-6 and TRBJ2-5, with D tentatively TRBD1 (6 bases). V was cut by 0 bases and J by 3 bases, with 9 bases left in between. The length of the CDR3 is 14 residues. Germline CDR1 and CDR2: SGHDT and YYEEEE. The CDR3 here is CASSLVTGKETQYF. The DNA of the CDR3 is TGTGCCAGCAGCTTGGTGACAGGAAAAGAGACCCAGTACTTC.

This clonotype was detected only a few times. CDR3 region: CASSSEVSGNTIYF. The CDR3 coding sequence is TGTGCCAGCAGCTCCGAGGTGTCTGGAAACACCATATATTTT. The chain carries TRBV7-9 and TRBJ1-3; D is unclear. This CDR3 region has 14 residues. Germline CDR1 is SEHNR and CDR2 is FQNEAQ (reference sequence). V was clipped by 4 bases and J by 1 base, with 8 bases between them.

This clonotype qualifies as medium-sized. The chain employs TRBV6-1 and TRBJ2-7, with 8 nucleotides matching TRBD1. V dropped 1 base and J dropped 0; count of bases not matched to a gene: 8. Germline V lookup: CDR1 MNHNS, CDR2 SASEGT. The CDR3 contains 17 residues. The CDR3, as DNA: TGTGCCAGCAGTGAAGATGCCGGGACAGGACGCTCCTACGAGCAGTACTTC. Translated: CASSEDAGTGRSYEQYF.

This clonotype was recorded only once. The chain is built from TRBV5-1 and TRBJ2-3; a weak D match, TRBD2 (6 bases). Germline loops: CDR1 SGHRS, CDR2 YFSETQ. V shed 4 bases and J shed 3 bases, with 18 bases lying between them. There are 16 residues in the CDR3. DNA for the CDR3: TGCGCCAGCAGCCTTAGCTGGAGGGCCGGGACAGATACGCAGTATTTT. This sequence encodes CASSLSWRAGTDTQYF.

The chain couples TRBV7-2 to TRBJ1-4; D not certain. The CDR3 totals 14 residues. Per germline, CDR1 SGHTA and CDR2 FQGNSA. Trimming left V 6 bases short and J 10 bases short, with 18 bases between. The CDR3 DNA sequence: TGTGCCAGCAGACAAGGGCCTACTAGAGGAAAACTGTTTTTT. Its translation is CASRQGPTRGKLFF.

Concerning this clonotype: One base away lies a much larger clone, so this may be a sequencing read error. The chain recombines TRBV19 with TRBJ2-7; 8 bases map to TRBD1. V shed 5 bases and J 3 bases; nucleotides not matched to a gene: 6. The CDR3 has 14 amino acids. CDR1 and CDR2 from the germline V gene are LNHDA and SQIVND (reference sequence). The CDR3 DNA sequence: TGTGCCAGTAGTTCCGGGACAGGAAACTACGAGCAGTACGTC. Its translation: CASSSGTGNYEQYV.

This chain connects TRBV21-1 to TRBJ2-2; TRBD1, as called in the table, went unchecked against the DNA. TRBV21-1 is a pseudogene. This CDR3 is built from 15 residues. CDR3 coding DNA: TGTGCCAGCAGTCGAGCGGGGGCCGACACCGGGGAGCTGTTTTTT. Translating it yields CASSRAGADTGELFF.

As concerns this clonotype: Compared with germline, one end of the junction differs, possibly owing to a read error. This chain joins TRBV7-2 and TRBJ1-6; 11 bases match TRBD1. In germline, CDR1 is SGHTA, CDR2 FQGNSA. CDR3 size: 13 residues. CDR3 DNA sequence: TGTGCCAGCAGCTTAGGCCCGGACAGGGGGCCCCTGTTT. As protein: CASSLGPDRGPLF.

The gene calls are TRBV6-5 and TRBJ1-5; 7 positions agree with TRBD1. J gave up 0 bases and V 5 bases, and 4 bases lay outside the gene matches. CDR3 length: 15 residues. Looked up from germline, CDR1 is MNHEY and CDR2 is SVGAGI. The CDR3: CASSRDSYSNQPQHF. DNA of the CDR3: TGTGCCAGCAGTCGGGACAGTTATAGCAATCAGCCCCAGCATTTT.

The CDR3 region is CASSRGGVYEQYF. Here the CDR3 DNA reads TGTGCCAGTAGTCGGGGGGGCGTCTACGAGCAGTACTTC. This chain joins TRBV19 and TRBJ2-7, with 8 bases aligning to TRBD2. Germline CDR1 is LNHDA and CDR2 is SQIVND (reference sequence). The V segment lost 5 bases and the J segment 3 bases; nucleotides outside the gene matches: 3. This CDR3 is built from 13 residues.

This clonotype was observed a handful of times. CDR3 DNA: TGTGCCAGCAGCTTGTTTCGGGGGAATGAGCAGTTCTTC. This translates into CASSLFRGNEQFF. The chain is built from TRBV13 and TRBJ2-1; D perhaps matches TRBD2 (6 bases). Trimming took off 3 bases at V and 7 bases at J, with 10 bases between the two ends. The CDR3 is 13 residues long. Germline CDR1 is PRHDT and CDR2 is FYEKMQ (reference sequence).